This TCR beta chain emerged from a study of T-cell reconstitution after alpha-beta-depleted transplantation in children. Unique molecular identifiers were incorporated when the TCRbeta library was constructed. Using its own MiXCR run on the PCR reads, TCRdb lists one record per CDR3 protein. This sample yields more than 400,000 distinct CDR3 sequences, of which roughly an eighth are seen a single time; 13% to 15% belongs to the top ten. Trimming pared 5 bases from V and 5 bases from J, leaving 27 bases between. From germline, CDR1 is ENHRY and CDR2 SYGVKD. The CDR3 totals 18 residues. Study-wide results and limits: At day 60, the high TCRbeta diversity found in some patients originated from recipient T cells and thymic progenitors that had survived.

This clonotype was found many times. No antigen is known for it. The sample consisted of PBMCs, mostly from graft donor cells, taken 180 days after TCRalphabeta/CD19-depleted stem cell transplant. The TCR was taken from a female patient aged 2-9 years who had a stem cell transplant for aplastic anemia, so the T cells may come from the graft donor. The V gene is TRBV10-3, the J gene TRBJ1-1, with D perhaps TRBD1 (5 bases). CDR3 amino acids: CAISPRGAGDDGTTEAFF. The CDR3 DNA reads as TGTGCCATCAGTCCTCGTGGGGCGGGGGATGATGGGACGACTGAAGCTTTCTTT.